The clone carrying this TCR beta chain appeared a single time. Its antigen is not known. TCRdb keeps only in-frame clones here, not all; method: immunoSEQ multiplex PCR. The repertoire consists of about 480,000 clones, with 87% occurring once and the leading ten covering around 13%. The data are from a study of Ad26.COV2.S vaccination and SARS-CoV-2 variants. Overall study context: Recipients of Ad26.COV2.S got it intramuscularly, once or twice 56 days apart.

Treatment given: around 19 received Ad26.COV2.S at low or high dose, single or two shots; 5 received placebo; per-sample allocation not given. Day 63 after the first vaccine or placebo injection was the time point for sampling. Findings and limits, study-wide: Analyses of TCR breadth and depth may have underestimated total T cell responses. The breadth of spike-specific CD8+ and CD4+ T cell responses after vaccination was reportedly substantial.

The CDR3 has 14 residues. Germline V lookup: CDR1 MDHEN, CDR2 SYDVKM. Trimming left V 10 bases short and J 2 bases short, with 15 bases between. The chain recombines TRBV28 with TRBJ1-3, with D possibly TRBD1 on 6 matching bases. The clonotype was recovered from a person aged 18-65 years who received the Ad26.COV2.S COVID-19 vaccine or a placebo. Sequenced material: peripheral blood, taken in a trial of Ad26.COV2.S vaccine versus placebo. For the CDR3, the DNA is TGTGCCACCAGGGGACAACCGACTGGAAACACCATATATTTT. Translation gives CATRGQPTGNTIYF.